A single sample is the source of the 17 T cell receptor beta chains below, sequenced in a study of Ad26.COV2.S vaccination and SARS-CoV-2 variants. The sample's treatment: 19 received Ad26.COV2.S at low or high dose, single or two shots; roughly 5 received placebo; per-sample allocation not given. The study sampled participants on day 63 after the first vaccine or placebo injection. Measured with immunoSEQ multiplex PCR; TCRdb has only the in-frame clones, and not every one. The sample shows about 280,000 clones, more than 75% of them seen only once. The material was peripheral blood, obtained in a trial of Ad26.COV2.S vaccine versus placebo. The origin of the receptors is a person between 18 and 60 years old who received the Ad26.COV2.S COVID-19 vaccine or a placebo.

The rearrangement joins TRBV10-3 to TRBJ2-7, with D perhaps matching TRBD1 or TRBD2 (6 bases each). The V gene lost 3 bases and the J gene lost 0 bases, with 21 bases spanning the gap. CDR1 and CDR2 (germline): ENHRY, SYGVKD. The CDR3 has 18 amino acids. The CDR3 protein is CAISDQGGRGQSSYEQYF. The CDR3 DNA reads TGTGCCATCAGTGACCAAGGAGGTCGGGGGCAAAGCTCCTACGAGCAGTACTTC.

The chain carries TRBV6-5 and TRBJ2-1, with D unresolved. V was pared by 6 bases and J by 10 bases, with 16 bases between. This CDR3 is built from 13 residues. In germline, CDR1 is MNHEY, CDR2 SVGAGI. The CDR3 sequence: CASRKTSTREQFF. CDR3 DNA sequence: TGTGCCAGCAGGAAGACAAGTACAAGGGAGCAGTTCTTC.

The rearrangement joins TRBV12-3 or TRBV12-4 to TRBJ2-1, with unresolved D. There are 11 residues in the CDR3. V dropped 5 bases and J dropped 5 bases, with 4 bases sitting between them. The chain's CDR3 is CASSLHNEQFF. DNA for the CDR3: TGTGCCAGCAGTCTTCACAATGAGCAGTTCTTC.

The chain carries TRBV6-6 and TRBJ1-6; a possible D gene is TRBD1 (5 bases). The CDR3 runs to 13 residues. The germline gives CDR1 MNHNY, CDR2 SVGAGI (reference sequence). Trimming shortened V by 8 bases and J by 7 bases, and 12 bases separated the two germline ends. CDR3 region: CASGPGLNSPLHF. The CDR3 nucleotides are TGTGCCAGCGGCCCGGGGCTCAATTCACCCCTCCACTTT.

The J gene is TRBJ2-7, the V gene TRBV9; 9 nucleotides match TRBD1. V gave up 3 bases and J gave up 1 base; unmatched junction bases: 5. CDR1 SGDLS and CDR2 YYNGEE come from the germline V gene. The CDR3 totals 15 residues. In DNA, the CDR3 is TGTGCCAGCAGCGCCGGGACAGGGATTTCCTACGAGCAGTACTTC. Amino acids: CASSAGTGISYEQYF.

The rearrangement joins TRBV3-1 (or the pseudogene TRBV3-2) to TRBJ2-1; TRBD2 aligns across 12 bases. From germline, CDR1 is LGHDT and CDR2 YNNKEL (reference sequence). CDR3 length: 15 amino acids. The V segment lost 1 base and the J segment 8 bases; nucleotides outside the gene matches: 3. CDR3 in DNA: TGTGCCAGCAGCCAAGCCCCTAGCGGGGGGGATGAGCAGTTCTTC. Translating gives CASSQAPSGGDEQFF.

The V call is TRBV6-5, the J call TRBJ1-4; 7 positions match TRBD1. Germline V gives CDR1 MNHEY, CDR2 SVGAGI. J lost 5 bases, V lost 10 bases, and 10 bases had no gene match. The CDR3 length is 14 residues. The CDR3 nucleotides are TGTGCCACCTGGGCAGGGGGTGACAATGAAAAACTGTTTTTT. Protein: CATWAGGDNEKLFF.

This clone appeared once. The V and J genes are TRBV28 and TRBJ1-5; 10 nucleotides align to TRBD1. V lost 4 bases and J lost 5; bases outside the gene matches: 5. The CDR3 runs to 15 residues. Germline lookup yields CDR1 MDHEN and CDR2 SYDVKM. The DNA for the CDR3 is TGTGCCAGCAGTTCCGGGACAGGGGATTATCAGCCCCAGCATTTT. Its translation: CASSSGTGDYQPQHF.

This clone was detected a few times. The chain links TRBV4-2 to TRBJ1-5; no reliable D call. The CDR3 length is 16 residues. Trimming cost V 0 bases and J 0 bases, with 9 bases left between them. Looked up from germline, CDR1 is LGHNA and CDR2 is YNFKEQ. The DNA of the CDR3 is TGTGCCAGCAGCCAAGATGGGCCAAGTAGCAATCAGCCCCAGCATTTT. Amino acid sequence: CASSQDGPSSNQPQHF.

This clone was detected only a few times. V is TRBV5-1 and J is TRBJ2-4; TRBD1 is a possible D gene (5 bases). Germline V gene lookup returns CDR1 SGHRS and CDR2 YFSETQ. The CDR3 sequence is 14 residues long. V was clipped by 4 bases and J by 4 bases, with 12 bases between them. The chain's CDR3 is CASSPGHGKNIQYF. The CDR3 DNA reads TGCGCCAGCAGCCCAGGACACGGGAAAAACATTCAGTACTTC.

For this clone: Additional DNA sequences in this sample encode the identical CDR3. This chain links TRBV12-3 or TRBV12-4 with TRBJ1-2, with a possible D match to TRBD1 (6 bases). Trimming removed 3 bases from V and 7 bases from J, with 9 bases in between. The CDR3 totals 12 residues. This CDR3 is CASSLSRGGYTF. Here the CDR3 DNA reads TGTGCCAGCAGTTTGTCCAGGGGTGGCTACACCTTC.

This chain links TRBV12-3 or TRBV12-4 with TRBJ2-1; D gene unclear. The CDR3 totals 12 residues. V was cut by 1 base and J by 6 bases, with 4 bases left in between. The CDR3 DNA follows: TGTGCCAGCAGTTTAGGTAGCAATGAGCAGTTCTTC. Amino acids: CASSLGSNEQFF.

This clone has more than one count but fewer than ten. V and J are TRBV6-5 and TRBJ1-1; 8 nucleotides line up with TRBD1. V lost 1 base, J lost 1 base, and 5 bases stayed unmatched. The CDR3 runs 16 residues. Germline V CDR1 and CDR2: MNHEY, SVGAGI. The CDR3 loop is CASSYLPGQGNTEAFF. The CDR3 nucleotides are TGTGCCAGCAGTTACTTGCCAGGACAGGGGAACACTGAAGCTTTCTTT.

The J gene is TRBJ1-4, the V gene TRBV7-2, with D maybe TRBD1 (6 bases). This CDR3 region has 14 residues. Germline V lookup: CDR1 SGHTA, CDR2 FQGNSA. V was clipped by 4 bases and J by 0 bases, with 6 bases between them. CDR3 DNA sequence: TGTGCCAGCAGCTACAGGGCAACTAATGAAAAACTGTTTTTT. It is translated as CASSYRATNEKLFF.

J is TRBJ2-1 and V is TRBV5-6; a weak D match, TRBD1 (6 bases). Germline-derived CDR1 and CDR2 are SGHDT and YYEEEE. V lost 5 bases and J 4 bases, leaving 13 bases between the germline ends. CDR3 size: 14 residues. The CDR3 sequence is CASSQGWGYNEQFF. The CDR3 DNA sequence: TGTGCCAGCAGTCAGGGGTGGGGGTACAATGAGCAGTTCTTC.

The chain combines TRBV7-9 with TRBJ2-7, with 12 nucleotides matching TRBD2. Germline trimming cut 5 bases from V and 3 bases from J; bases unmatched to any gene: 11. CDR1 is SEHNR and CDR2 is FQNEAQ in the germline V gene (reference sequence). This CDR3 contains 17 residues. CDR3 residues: CASSRGLAGVQSYEQYF. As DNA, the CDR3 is TGTGCCAGCAGCCGGGGACTAGCGGGCGTACAAAGCTACGAGCAGTACTTC.

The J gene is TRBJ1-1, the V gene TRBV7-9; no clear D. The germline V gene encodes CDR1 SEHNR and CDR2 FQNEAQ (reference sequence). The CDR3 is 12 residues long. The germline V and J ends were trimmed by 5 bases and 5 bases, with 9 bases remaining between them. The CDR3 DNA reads TGTGCCAGCAGCCGAACGGGGACTGAAGCTTTCTTT. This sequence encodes CASSRTGTEAFF.